Listed here is a single TCR beta chain. Its target is not known. This record belongs to a study of cytomegalovirus exposure and HLA in healthy donors. Study at large: Tens of millions of unique TCRs from HLA-typed donors were held in an early release of data.

Study results and limitations: Researchers catalogued approximately 170 TCR beta chains as cytomegalovirus-associated. A later analysis showed TCR association rates differing by HLA locus, peaking at DRB1 and lowest at HLA-C.

Primers: 60 Vbeta forward and 13 Jbeta reverse. This table comes from immunoSEQ multiplex PCR, and its TCRdb copy is limited to in-frame clones, with some not included. Of some 60,000 clones listed, 80% are singletons. Trimming removed 6 bases from V and 2 bases from J, with 17 bases in between. Looked up from germline, CDR1 is MDHEN and CDR2 is SYDVKM. This CDR3 contains 15 residues. The rearrangement uses TRBV28 and TRBJ2-7, with D possibly TRBD1 on 6 matching bases. The TCR was taken from a middle-aged woman in good health and CMV-seronegative. The sample consisted of PBMCs. CDR3 sequence (DNA): TGTGCCAGCAGCACGAGGGGGACAACCGCCTACGAGCAGTACTTC. It is translated as CASSTRGTTAYEQYF.